These T cell receptor beta chains were read from a single sample in a study of blood T cell repertoires in COVID-19. Assay used: immunoSEQ multiplex PCR; TCRdb lists only in-frame clones, some missing. Of just over 650,000 clones in the sample, approximately 90% were seen once. The specimen was peripheral blood. The receptors originated from a woman aged 18-30 years with acute or convalescent COVID-19. Each CDR3 is given with its conserved first and last residue. The D gene is left open where the match is weak. Size is omitted from some rows. Given values are once, few, many or a class for expanded clones.

>-|TRBJ1-1|TRBD1|TRBV4-3
CASSQPGQGGEAFF
TGCGCCAGCAGCCAACCGGGACAGGGTGGTGAAGCTTTCTTT
>once|TRBJ1-1|-|TRBV6-5
CASIDRMNTEAFF
TGTGCCAGCATAGACAGGATGAACACTGAAGCTTTCTTT
>-|TRBJ1-2|-|TRBV30
CAWSRGWDYGYTF
TGTGCCTGGAGTAGGGGCTGGGACTATGGCTACACCTTC
>-|TRBJ2-1|-|TRBV25-1
CASSEYFNEQFF
TGTGCCAGCAGTGAATACTTCAATGAGCAGTTCTTC
>once|TRBJ1-2|TRBD1|TRBV2
CASREGARGYTF
TGTGCCAGCAGGGAGGGGGCGCGGGGCTACACCTTC
>-|TRBJ2-2|TRBD2|TRBV7-3
CASSSTGTSWDGELFF
TGTGCCAGCAGCTCCACCGGGACTAGCTGGGACGGGGAGCTGTTTTTT
>-|TRBJ2-3|TRBD2|TRBV7-3
CASSLSHRSGGAEDTQYF
TGTGCCAGCAGCTTATCCCACCGCAGCGGGGGGGCGGAGGATACGCAGTATTTT
>-|TRBJ1-5|-|TRBV7-9
CASSFTGRNQPQHF
TGTGCCAGCAGCTTCACGGGGAGGAATCAGCCCCAGCATTTT
>-|TRBJ2-5|-|TRBV9
CASSVGGGRQETQYF
TGTGCCAGCAGCGTAGGGGGAGGCCGCCAAGAGACCCAGTACTTC
>once|TRBJ2-3|TRBD2|TRBV7-2
CASSFSGGRDTQYF
TGTGCCAGCAGCTTTAGCGGGGGGCGGGATACGCAGTATTTT
>-|TRBJ1-2|-|TRBV12-3/TRBV12-4
CASSKTPNYGYTF
TGTGCCAGCAGTAAAACACCGAACTATGGCTACACCTTC
>-|TRBJ1-1|TRBD1|TRBV4-3
CASSHIPGQGYTEAFF
TGCGCCAGCAGCCATATCCCGGGACAGGGGTACACTGAAGCTTTCTTT
>-|TRBJ2-5|TRBD2|TRBV4-1
CASSQVGLAGGRETQYF
TGCGCCAGCAGCCAAGTAGGACTAGCGGGGGGCAGGGAGACCCAGTACTTC
>-|TRBJ1-2|TRBD1|TRBV7-9
CASSLGQGGGYTF
TGTGCCAGCAGCTTAGGACAGGGAGGCGGCTACACCTTC
>-|TRBJ2-1|TRBD1|TRBV29-1
CSGFLGQNNEQFF
TGCAGTGGGTTTTTGGGACAGAACAATGAGCAGTTCTTC
>-|TRBJ2-7|-|TRBV6-1
CASSELGGSYEQYF
TGTGCCAGCAGTGAATTGGGGGGCTCCTACGAGCAGTACTTC
>-|TRBJ1-1|-|TRBV5-1
CASSLAQGGGTEAFF
TGCGCCAGCAGCTTGGCGCAGGGAGGTGGAACTGAAGCTTTCTTT
>-|TRBJ1-2|-|TRBV30
CAWSVKADYGYTF
TGTGCCTGGAGTGTTAAAGCGGACTATGGCTACACCTTC
>-|TRBJ1-6|-|TRBV9
CASSVGPGNSPLHF
TGTGCCAGCAGCGTAGGCCCGGGAAATTCACCCCTCCACTTT
>-|TRBJ2-5|TRBD2|TRBV15
CATSKETSGQETQYF
TGTGCCACCAGCAAAGAGACTAGCGGCCAAGAGACCCAGTACTTC
>-|TRBJ1-3|-|TRBV7-6
CASSFGQGIKGGGDTIYF
TGTGCCAGCAGCTTCGGGCAGGGGATTAAAGGAGGTGGCGACACCATATATTTT
>-|TRBJ1-1|TRBD1|TRBV30
CAWSWSGQAEAFF
TGTGCCTGGAGTTGGTCGGGACAGGCTGAAGCTTTCTTT
>-|TRBJ2-1|-|TRBV27
CASSFGGGAYNEQFF
TGTGCCAGCAGTTTTGGGGGAGGAGCGTACAATGAGCAGTTCTTC